This passage covers 2 T cell receptor beta chains from one sample sequenced in a study of cytomegalovirus exposure and HLA in healthy donors. Vbeta (60) and Jbeta (13) primers were used in the PCR. Clones were read by immunoSEQ multiplex PCR, and TCRdb kept only the in-frame ones, dropping some. The data contain about 99,000 clones, approximately 80% of them seen just once; the ten biggest clones take up under 2%. Material: PBMCs. Every receptor here comes from a woman aged 40 to 50 in good health and CMV-seronegative.

The V gene is TRBV19, the J gene TRBJ2-1; 8 bases fit TRBD2. CDR1 is LNHDA and CDR2 is SQIVND in the germline V gene (reference sequence). This CDR3 contains 15 residues. Unmatched junction bases numbered 5, after V lost 3 bases and J lost 4 bases. CDR3 in DNA: TGTGCCAGTAGTATTCGGGCTAGCGGGTACAATGAGCAGTTCTTC. It codes for CASSIRASGYNEQFF.

J is TRBJ2-7 and V is TRBV27; 10 nucleotides match TRBD1. CDR1 is MNHEY and CDR2 is SMNVEV in the germline V gene (reference sequence). CDR3 length: 15 residues. The J segment lost 5 bases and the V segment lost 10 bases, leaving 14 bases of the junction unmatched. The DNA for the CDR3 is TGTGCCACCTCACAATTGGGACAGGGGCCCGACGAGCAGTACTTC. As protein: CATSQLGQGPDEQYF.